The 7 T cell receptor beta chains listed next were all sequenced from one sample in a study of blood T cell repertoires in COVID-19. Repertoires were generated with immunoSEQ multiplex PCR, while TCRdb's copy carries only in-frame clones and drops some. The data contain just under 40,000 clones, 80% to 90% of them singletons. Material for sequencing was peripheral blood. The receptors stem from a middle-aged man with active or convalescent COVID-19.

The chain couples TRBV20-1 to TRBJ2-1; 8 bases are shared with TRBD1. This CDR3 contains 11 residues. Germline CDR1 reads DFQATT; CDR2 reads SNEGSKA (reference sequence). The V and J ends lost 5 bases and 8 bases, in that order; junction bases with no gene match: 2. CDR3 in amino acids: CSARQGYEQFF. DNA for the CDR3: TGCAGTGCTCGACAGGGGTATGAGCAGTTCTTC.

This chain uses TRBV6-6 with TRBJ2-5, with D perhaps matching TRBD2 (6 bases). The CDR3 extends over 15 amino acids. The V and J ends lost 9 bases and 1 base respectively, with 18 bases between them. CDR1 and CDR2 from the germline V gene are MNHNY and SVGAGI (reference sequence). CDR3 bases: TGTGCCAGTTCGGGGACTGGCAGGACCCAAGAGACCCAGTACTTC. Protein: CASSGTGRTQETQYF.

The V call is TRBV16, the J call TRBJ1-2, with 8 bases matching TRBD1. The germline V gene has CDR1 KGHSY and CDR2 FQNENV. The CDR3 length is 15 residues. Losses at the gene ends were 4 bases for V and 2 bases for J; bases not matched to a gene: 6. The CDR3 DNA reads as TGTGCCAGCAGCCGGACGACAGGGGAGAACTATGGCTACACCTTC. Amino acid sequence: CASSRTTGENYGYTF.

The count of this clone is one. This chain uses TRBV4-1 with TRBJ2-2; TRBD2 agrees at 8 bases. The CDR3 sequence is 18 residues long. J gave up 4 bases and V 0 bases, and 10 bases lay outside the gene matches. The germline V gene has CDR1 MGHRA and CDR2 YSYEKL. The CDR3 DNA is TGCGCCAGCAGCCAAGATTTGGGGTTAGCGGGGACCACCGGGGAGCTGTTTTTT. This codes for CASSQDLGLAGTTGELFF.

V and J are TRBV9 and TRBJ2-5, with TRBD2 matching over 7 bases. From germline, CDR1 is SGDLS and CDR2 YYNGEE. V lost 0 bases, J lost 5 bases, and 4 bases stayed unmatched. This CDR3 is 14 amino acids long. The chain's CDR3 is CASSVGGRPETQYF. CDR3 in DNA: TGTGCCAGCAGCGTAGGCGGGAGACCTGAGACCCAGTACTTC.

The chain combines TRBV28 with TRBJ1-5; 9 bases are a match to TRBD1. V trimming: 3 bases; J trimming: 7 bases; junction bases outside the gene matches: 4. Germline V CDR1 and CDR2: MDHEN, SYDVKM. The CDR3 has 14 amino acids. CDR3 in DNA: TGTGCCAGCAGTTTTTTGGACAGGGGCCAGCCCCAGCATTTT. As protein: CASSFLDRGQPQHF.

This clone was observed a single time. V is TRBV9 and J is TRBJ1-4, with 10 positions matching TRBD1. J was trimmed by 8 bases and V by 4 bases; bases with no gene match: 8. The CDR3 totals 15 residues. In germline, CDR1 is SGDLS, CDR2 YYNGEE. CDR3 nucleotides: TGTGCCAGCAGCCCCCGACAGGGGGCGGGGGAAAAACTGTTTTTT. Encoded protein: CASSPRQGAGEKLFF.